The 23 T cell receptor beta chains reported below all come from one sample, sequenced in a study of cytotoxic CD8 clonotypes in ibrutinib-treated CLL. Assay: immunoSEQ multiplex PCR; the TCRdb copy retains only in-frame clones and omits some. The data show 270,000 or so clones, with approximately 79% seen just once and about 5.3% held by the top ten. Sequenced here: PBMCs, sampled at disease progression, from a patient treated with ibrutinib. All receptors come from a human donor with chronic lymphocytic leukemia.

This clone was counted a single time. V is TRBV10-2 and J is TRBJ1-5; D remains ambiguous. CDR3 length: 19 residues. CDR1 and CDR2 (germline): WSHSY, SAAADI. With 0 bases removed from V and 0 bases from J, the gap between germline ends came to 18 bases. The CDR3 here is CASSESTPGPWYSNQPQHF. CDR3 nucleotides: TGCGCCAGCAGTGAGTCGACTCCAGGCCCGTGGTATAGCAATCAGCCCCAGCATTTT.

This chain connects TRBV2 to TRBJ1-3; tentatively, D is TRBD1 (5 bases). This CDR3 is built from 13 residues. Germline-derived CDR1 and CDR2 are SNHLY and FYNNEI. Trimming left V 8 bases short and J 3 bases short, with 11 bases between. CDR3 sequence (DNA): TGTGCCAGCCTCGGGACGGGTGGAAACACCATATATTTT. It codes for CASLGTGGNTIYF.

This chain uses TRBV5-1 with TRBJ1-2; TRBD1 matches 7 bases. Germline V gene data show CDR1 as SGHRS and CDR2 as YFSETQ. This CDR3 region has 16 residues. With V trimmed by 1 base and J by 0 bases, 6 bases remained unmatched. CDR3 sequence reads: CASSLTGAEANYGYTF. The CDR3 DNA follows: TGCGCCAGCAGCTTGACAGGGGCCGAAGCTAACTATGGCTACACCTTC.

On this clone: An end of the junction does not agree with germline; a read error may underlie this. The rearrangement uses TRBV27 and TRBJ2-6; TRBD1 matches at 9 bases. The CDR3 consists of 16 residues. Germline V gives CDR1 MNHEY, CDR2 SMNVEV (reference sequence). The DNA of the CDR3 is TGTGCCACCAGTGGACAGGGGAGTAAGGGGGCCAACGTCCTGACTTTC. This translates into CATSGQGSKGANVLTF.

The chain links TRBV7-9 to TRBJ2-1; tentative D call: TRBD1 (5 bases). Germline V gene lookup returns CDR1 SEHNR and CDR2 FQNEAQ (reference sequence). CDR3 size: 17 residues. The V end was cut by 2 bases, the J end by 8 bases, with 22 bases between. CDR3 nucleotides: TGTGCCAGCAGCTTACCCAGGGCCAGGACCGGGCGCGATGAGCAGTTCTTC. Protein sequence: CASSLPRARTGRDEQFF.

This chain connects TRBV2 to TRBJ2-7, with 11 bases that match TRBD1. The CDR3 extends over 16 amino acids. CDR1 is SNHLY, CDR2 FYNNEI, per germline. After removal of 8 bases from V and 0 bases from J, the junction contained 9 bases not matched to a gene. CDR3 nucleotide sequence: TGTGCCAGCTTTGGGACAGGGGGTGAAAGCTCCTACGAGCAGTACTTC. This translates into CASFGTGGESSYEQYF.

This chain joins TRBV7-9 and TRBJ1-4, with D uncertain. Trimming removed 0 bases from V and 0 bases from J, with 5 bases in between. Germline-derived CDR1 and CDR2 are SEHNR and FQNEAQ (reference sequence). The CDR3 loop spans 15 amino acids. The CDR3 region has the DNA TGTGCCAGCAGCTTAGCGGCCCCAACTAATGAAAAACTGTTTTTT. It translates to CASSLAAPTNEKLFF. The full variable domain, in which reference TRBV7-9 and TRBJ1-4 provide the parts outside the CDR3, is DTGVSQNPRHKITKRGQNVTFRCDPISEHNRLYWYRQTLGQGPEFLTYFQNEAQLEKSRLLSDRFSAERPKGSFSTLEIQRTEQGDSAMYLCASSLAAPTNEKLFFGSGTQLSVL.

A few counts support this clone. Here the CDR3 DNA reads TGTGCCATCACGGGGGACAGGGCGGGGTATGGCTACACCTTC. Amino acids: CAITGDRAGYGYTF. The chain joins TRBV10-3 to TRBJ1-2, with 9 bases lining up with TRBD1. The trim removed 7 bases at V and 5 bases at J, leaving 8 bases unmatched. CDR3 size: 14 residues. Per the germline V gene, CDR1 is ENHRY and CDR2 is SYGVKD.

The chain has TRBV9 and TRBJ1-4, with D uncertain. The germline V gene encodes CDR1 SGDLS and CDR2 YYNGEE. With 0 bases removed from V and 3 bases from J, the gap between germline ends came to 6 bases. The CDR3 has 14 amino acids. The CDR3 is CASSVEWANEKLFF. In DNA form, the CDR3 reads TGTGCCAGCAGCGTAGAGTGGGCTAATGAAAAACTGTTTTTT.

The sample holds a few counts of this clone. The chain combines TRBV18 with TRBJ1-2; D is undetermined. This CDR3 contains 13 residues. Trimming took off 6 bases at V and 8 bases at J, with 16 bases between the two ends. CDR1 and CDR2 (germline): KGHSH, LQKENI. CDR3 protein: CASSLDVMGGYTF. The CDR3 DNA reads as TGTGCCAGCTCCCTGGACGTCATGGGGGGCTACACCTTC.

This clone was seen once. V gene TRBV4-1 combines with J gene TRBJ1-5, with 8 bases identical to TRBD1. V was clipped by 3 bases and J by 3 bases; unmatched bases: 7. Germline values: CDR1 MGHRA, CDR2 YSYEKL. The CDR3 has 16 residues. The CDR3 loop reads CASSQRGQVINQPQHF. The CDR3 region has the DNA TGCGCCAGCAGCCAGAGGGGACAGGTCATCAATCAGCCCCAGCATTTT.

In regard to this clone: Other DNA sequences within the sample encode an identical CDR3. The V and J genes are TRBV15 and TRBJ2-1, with D perhaps TRBD1 or TRBD2 (5 bases each). V was trimmed by 0 bases and J by 7 bases, leaving 7 bases between them. The CDR3 contains 13 residues. CDR1 and CDR2 from the germline V gene are LNHNV and YYDKDF (reference sequence). CDR3 sequence reads: CATSREGVNEQFF. In DNA, the CDR3 is TGTGCCACCAGCAGAGAGGGGGTAAATGAGCAGTTCTTC.

This rearrangement joins TRBV7-3 to TRBJ2-5; possible D gene TRBD1, 6 bases. Germline loops: CDR1 SGHTA, CDR2 FQGTGA. The CDR3 is 16 residues long. Trimming removed 2 bases at V and 2 bases at J, with 15 bases between. The CDR3 is CASSLVGGFGQETQYF. For the CDR3, the DNA is TGTGCCAGCAGCTTAGTAGGGGGTTTCGGGCAAGAGACCCAGTACTTC. The whole variable domain, remainder taken from reference TRBV7-3 and TRBJ2-5, is GAGVSQTPSNKVTEKGKYVELRCDPISGHTALYWYRQSLGQGPEFLIYFQGTGAADDSGLPNDRFFAVRPEGSVSTLKIQRTERGDSAVYLCASSLVGGFGQETQYFGPGTRLLVL.

This chain connects TRBV4-2 to TRBJ2-7; 8 nucleotides agree with TRBD1. The germline V gene encodes CDR1 LGHNA and CDR2 YNFKEQ. This CDR3 has 14 amino acids. V gave up 4 bases and J gave up 7 bases; unmatched junction bases: 9. This CDR3 is CASSRSGQAGEQYF. As DNA, the CDR3 is TGTGCCAGCAGCCGCTCGGGACAGGCAGGGGAGCAGTACTTC.

V and J are TRBV18 and TRBJ1-3; D is uncertain. The CDR3 is made up of 15 amino acids. The V gene lost 0 bases and the J gene lost 0 bases, with 6 bases spanning the gap. CDR1 is KGHSH, CDR2 LQKENI, per germline. The CDR3 nucleotides are TGTGCCAGCTCACCACCAGTAGGCTCTGGAAACACCATATATTTT. It codes for CASSPPVGSGNTIYF.

DNA for the CDR3: TGCGCCAGCAGCGCTCCGGGACTAGCGGGAAGGGGGAGCACAGATACGCAGTATTTT. Its protein is CASSAPGLAGRGSTDTQYF. This rearrangement joins TRBV5-1 to TRBJ2-3, with 13 bases aligning to TRBD2. Trimming took 4 bases from V and 0 from J; bases not matched to a gene: 11. The CDR3 consists of 19 residues. From germline, CDR1 is SGHRS and CDR2 YFSETQ.

The genes are TRBV9 and TRBJ1-3, with 7 bases that match TRBD1. V shed 3 bases and J 9 bases; nucleotides not matched to a gene: 9. The CDR3 spans 14 residues. Germline lookup yields CDR1 SGDLS and CDR2 YYNGEE. The CDR3 spells CASSADRSISTIYF. CDR3 DNA: TGTGCCAGCAGCGCGGACAGGAGCATCAGCACCATATATTTT.

This clone was seen a handful of times. For the CDR3, the DNA is TGCGCCAGCAGCCGAGACAGGGGAACCTACGAGCAGTACTTC. Translating it yields CASSRDRGTYEQYF. The V gene is TRBV5-1, the J gene TRBJ2-7; 8 bases are shared with TRBD1. CDR3 length: 14 residues. Germline loops: CDR1 SGHRS, CDR2 YFSETQ. J was trimmed by 2 bases and V by 4 bases; bases with no gene match: 5.

This clone came up a few times. In DNA, the CDR3 is TGTGCCAGCGCGGACAGGGCGAGAGCTTTCTTT. Protein sequence: CASADRARAFF. J is TRBJ1-1 and V is TRBV7-8; 8 nucleotides line up with TRBD1. The CDR3 covers 11 residues. Trimming cost V 8 bases and J 10 bases; bases outside gene matches: 6. CDR1 is SGHVS, CDR2 FQNEAQ, per germline.

This clone turned up a few times. The CDR3 loop reads CSVPRGTINEQFF. CDR3 in DNA: TGCAGCGTCCCAAGGGGGACAATCAATGAGCAGTTCTTC. The chain joins TRBV29-1 to TRBJ2-1, with a tentative D call TRBD1 (6 bases). Germline lookup yields CDR1 SQVTM and CDR2 ANQGSEA. CDR3 length: 13 amino acids. V shed 6 bases and J shed 6 bases, with 15 bases lying between them.

The V gene is TRBV29-1, the J gene TRBJ2-1; D may be TRBD2 (5 bases). There are 14 residues in the CDR3. Deletions cut 8 bases from V and 8 bases from J, with 22 bases between. Germline V CDR1 and CDR2: SQVTM, ANQGSEA. The CDR3 protein is CSTVVGLARDEQFF. The CDR3 nucleotides read TGCAGCACTGTGGTAGGGCTAGCTAGGGATGAGCAGTTCTTC.

This chain connects TRBV7-8 to TRBJ2-5, with D perhaps TRBD2 (5 bases). CDR1 and CDR2 (germline): SGHVS, FQNEAQ. With 5 bases removed from V and 2 bases from J, the gap between germline ends came to 15 bases. This CDR3 contains 15 residues. The CDR3 loop reads CASSPINWEQETQYF. CDR3 nucleotides: TGTGCCAGCAGCCCGATCAACTGGGAGCAAGAGACCCAGTACTTC.

In nucleotides, the CDR3 is TGTGCCATCAGTGACGGTGGGATTGGCTACACCTTC. Its protein is CAISDGGIGYTF. The chain joins TRBV10-3 to TRBJ1-2; no firm D call. Germline CDR1 is ENHRY and CDR2 is SYGVKD. The CDR3 runs 12 residues. Trimming stripped 3 bases from V and 7 bases from J, with 9 bases between.